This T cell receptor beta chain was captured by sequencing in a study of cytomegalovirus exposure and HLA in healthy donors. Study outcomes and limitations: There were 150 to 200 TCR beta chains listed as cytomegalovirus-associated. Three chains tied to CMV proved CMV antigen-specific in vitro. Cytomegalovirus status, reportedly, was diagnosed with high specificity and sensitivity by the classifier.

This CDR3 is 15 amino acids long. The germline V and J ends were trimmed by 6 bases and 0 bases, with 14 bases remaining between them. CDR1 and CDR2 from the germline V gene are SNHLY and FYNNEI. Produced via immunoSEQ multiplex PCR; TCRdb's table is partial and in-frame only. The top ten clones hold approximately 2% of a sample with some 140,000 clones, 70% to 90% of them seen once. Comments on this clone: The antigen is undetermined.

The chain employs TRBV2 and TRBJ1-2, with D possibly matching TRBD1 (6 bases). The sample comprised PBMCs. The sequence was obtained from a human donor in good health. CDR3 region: CASRAGAPANYGYTF. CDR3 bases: TGTGCCAGCAGAGCAGGGGCTCCCGCTAACTATGGCTACACCTTC. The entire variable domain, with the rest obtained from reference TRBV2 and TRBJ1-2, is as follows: EPEVTQTPSHQVTQMGQEVILRCVPISNHLYFYWYRQILGQKVEFLVSFYNNEISEKSEIFDDQFSVERPDGSNFTLKIRSTKLEDSAMYFCASRAGAPANYGYTFGSGTRLTVV.